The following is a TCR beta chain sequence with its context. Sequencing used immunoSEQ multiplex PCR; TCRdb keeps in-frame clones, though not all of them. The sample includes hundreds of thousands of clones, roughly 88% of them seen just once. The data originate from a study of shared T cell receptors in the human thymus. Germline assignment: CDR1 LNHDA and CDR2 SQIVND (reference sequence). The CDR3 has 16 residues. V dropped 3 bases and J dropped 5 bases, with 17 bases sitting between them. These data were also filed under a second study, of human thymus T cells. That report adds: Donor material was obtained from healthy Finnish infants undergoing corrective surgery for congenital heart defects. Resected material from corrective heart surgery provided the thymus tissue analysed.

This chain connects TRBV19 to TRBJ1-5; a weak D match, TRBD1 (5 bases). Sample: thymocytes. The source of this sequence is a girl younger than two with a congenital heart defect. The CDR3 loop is CASSIPFSGFDQPQHF. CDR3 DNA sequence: TGTGCCAGTAGTATCCCCTTTTCAGGGTTTGATCAGCCCCAGCATTTT.